This TCR beta chain was observed in a study of T cell responses to AZD1222 COVID-19 vaccine. Libraries were prepared by immunoSEQ multiplex PCR; TCRdb keeps only in-frame clonotypes and omits some of them. The top ten clones hold 0.95% to 1.3% of a sample with around 200,000 clones, about 93% of them seen once. Study conclusions and caveats: Increased Spike-specific TCR breadth and depth were observed after two AZD1222 doses. At 160-218 and 743-854, vaccine-associated CD4 TCRs were dominant, and they spanned spike. Nearly half of unique spike-specific TCRs reportedly avoided B.1.351 and B.1.1.7 mutated regions. A mostly white British donor set with more females was recruited, and clonal diversity was possibly underestimated.

The CDR3 has 13 amino acids. V dropped 0 bases and J dropped 2 bases, with 5 bases sitting between them. Germline values: CDR1 GTSNPN, CDR2 SVGIG (reference sequence). In the case of this clone: What it binds is unknown. Other nucleotide sequences from this sample produce the same CDR3.

The chain links TRBV30 to TRBJ1-5; no firm D call. The source material was peripheral blood, sampled 28 days after the second dose of the MenACWY control vaccine. The source of this sequence is an adult who received the MenACWY meningococcal vaccine as a control. CDR3 in DNA: TGTGCCTGGAGTGTACGAGGCAATCAGCCCCAGCATTTT. Amino acid sequence: CAWSVRGNQPQHF. Complete variable domain (other parts from reference TRBV30 and TRBJ1-5): SQTIHQWPATLVQPVGSPLSLECTVEGTSNPNLYWYRQAAGRGLQLLFYSVGIGQISSEVPQNLSASRPQDRQFILSSKKLLLSDSGFYLCAWSVRGNQPQHFGDGTRLSIL.